This record concerns one TCR beta chain sequence. The antigen is unknown. The germline gives CDR1 SGHTA, CDR2 FQGTGA. V dropped 5 bases and J dropped 6 bases, with 25 bases sitting between them. The CDR3 runs to 18 residues. The data derive from a study of T cell responses to AZD1222 COVID-19 vaccine. Whole-study context: Second doses at about 4 or about 12 weeks were pooled.

Profiling relied on immunoSEQ multiplex PCR, and the TCRdb table lists in-frame clones only, not all of them. In the table there are some 140,000 clones, about 87% of which are singletons. Study results and limitations: Along spike, vaccine-associated CD4 TCRs were found throughout, with dominance at 160-218 and 743-854. Repertoire samples came only from after the peak T cell response.

This TCR derives from an adult in good health. The V and J genes are TRBV7-3 and TRBJ2-2; maybe TRBD2 (5 bases). The specimen was peripheral blood, collected on day 0 of AZD1222 vaccination. CDR3 region: CASSPLTVAPPWAGELFF. CDR3 coding DNA: TGTGCCAGCAGCCCCCTAACCGTAGCGCCCCCCTGGGCCGGGGAGCTGTTTTTT.